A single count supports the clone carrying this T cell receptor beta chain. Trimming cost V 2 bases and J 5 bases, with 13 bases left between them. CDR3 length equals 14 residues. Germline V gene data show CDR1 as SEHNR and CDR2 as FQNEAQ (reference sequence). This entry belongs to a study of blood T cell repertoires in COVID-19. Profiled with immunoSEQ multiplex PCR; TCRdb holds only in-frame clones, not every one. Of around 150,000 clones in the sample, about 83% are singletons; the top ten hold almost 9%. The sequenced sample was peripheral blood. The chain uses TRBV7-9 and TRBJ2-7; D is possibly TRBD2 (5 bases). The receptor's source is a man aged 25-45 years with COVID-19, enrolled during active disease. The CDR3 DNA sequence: TGTGCCAGCAGCTTAACCGCGGGTTTGGACGAGCAGTACTTC. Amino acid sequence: CASSLTAGLDEQYF.